These 18 T cell receptor beta chains were all obtained from the same sample, sequenced in a study of cytomegalovirus exposure and HLA in healthy donors. With 60 Vbeta and 13 Jbeta primers, the PCR was carried out. Clones were sequenced by immunoSEQ multiplex PCR, and TCRdb holds only the in-frame ones, with some missing. The table shows about 140,000 clones, with roughly 90% occurring only once. Sequencing input: PBMCs. All receptors come from a woman aged 40 to 50 in good health and CMV-seronegative.

Remarks on this clone: The germline gene is not matched at one end of the junction; a read error may be the cause. V gene TRBV5-1 combines with J gene TRBJ2-5; possible D gene TRBD2, 6 bases. Germline lookup yields CDR1 SGHRS and CDR2 YFSETQ. The CDR3 covers 15 residues. The CDR3 sequence: CASSLGAGSQEAQYF. For the CDR3, the DNA is TGCGCCAGCAGCTTGGGAGCGGGCTCCCAAGAGGCCCAGTACTTC.

V and J are TRBV5-8 and TRBJ2-7; no reliable D call. V was trimmed by 3 bases and J by 3 bases, leaving 4 bases between them. This CDR3 spans 11 amino acids. Per the germline V gene, CDR1 is SGHTS and CDR2 is YDEGEE. CDR3 nucleotides: TGTGCCAGCAGCTATTACTACGAGCAGTACTTC. Protein sequence: CASSYYYEQYF.

The CDR3 nucleotides read TGCGCCAGCAGCCCCCCAGGGGTGTTCAACGAGCAGTACTTC. Amino acid sequence: CASSPPGVFNEQYF. V usage is TRBV4-1 and J usage is TRBJ2-7, with D perhaps TRBD1 (6 bases). The V gene's germline CDR1 is MGHRA and CDR2 YSYEKL. The CDR3 extends over 14 amino acids. The V gene lost 4 bases and the J gene lost 5 bases, with 15 bases spanning the gap.

The genes are TRBV28 and TRBJ2-7, with unresolved D. In germline, CDR1 is MDHEN, CDR2 SYDVKM. V shed 3 bases and J shed 0 bases, with 9 bases lying between them. The CDR3 is made up of 14 amino acids. For the CDR3, the DNA is TGTGCCAGCAGTTTCCCGGAGAGCTCCTACGAGCAGTACTTC. Translating it yields CASSFPESSYEQYF.

The rearrangement joins TRBV10-3 to TRBJ1-4; D might be TRBD1 (6 bases). The germline V gene has CDR1 ENHRY and CDR2 SYGVKD. The CDR3 is 13 residues long. V was cut by 6 bases and J by 3 bases, with 8 bases left in between. The CDR3 coding sequence is TGTGCCATCAGCGGACAGCCTAATGAAAAACTGTTTTTT. The encoded protein is CAISGQPNEKLFF.

On this clone itself: Since no conserved phenylalanine or tryptophan closes the CDR3, a read error is the likely cause. The DNA is left out, because the CDR3 cannot be placed on it with certainty; the CDR3 is given as TCRdb lists it. The chain links TRBV28 to TRBJ1-6. CDR1 is MDHEN and CDR2 is SYDVKM in the germline V gene. The CDR3 spans 11 residues, counting both ends. The CDR3 sequence is CASSLCPRGPD.

DNA for the CDR3: TGTGCCAGCAGCTTAGACAGGGGGCAGACGGATACGCAGTATTTT. It yields the protein CASSLDRGQTDTQYF. The chain links TRBV5-4 to TRBJ2-3, with TRBD1 identical over 10 bases. The germline V gene encodes CDR1 SGHNT and CDR2 YYREEE (reference sequence). The CDR3 is 15 residues long. The V segment lost 2 bases and the J segment 6 bases; nucleotides outside the gene matches: 6. The full variable domain, with the rest looked up from reference TRBV5-4 and TRBJ2-3, is ETGVTQSPTHLIKTRGQQVTLRCSSQSGHNTVSWYQQALGQGPQFIFQYYREEENGRGNFPPRFSGLQFPNYSSELNVNALELDDSALYLCASSLDRGQTDTQYFGPGTRLTVL.

The J gene is TRBJ2-3, the V gene TRBV21-1; the table's D gene call, TRBD2, was not cross checked with the DNA. TRBV21-1 is a recognized pseudogene. This CDR3 is 16 amino acids long. CDR3 protein: CASSNLAGPGTDTQYF. CDR3 DNA sequence: TGTGCCAGCAGCAACCTAGCGGGACCGGGCACAGATACGCAGTATTTT.

V and J are TRBV6-5 and TRBJ2-3, with 11 bases that match TRBD2. CDR1 and CDR2 from the germline V gene are MNHEY and SVGAGI. Trimming cost V 8 bases and J 6 bases; bases outside gene matches: 7. This CDR3 spans 14 amino acids. The CDR3 is CASGLAGGVDTQYF. The CDR3 nucleotides are TGTGCCAGCGGTCTAGCGGGAGGAGTGGATACGCAGTATTTT.

J is TRBJ2-2 and V is TRBV27, with 14 bases identical to TRBD2. The CDR3 spans 16 residues. J was trimmed by 7 bases and V by 5 bases; bases with no gene match: 6. Germline values: CDR1 MNHEY, CDR2 SMNVEV (reference sequence). DNA of the CDR3: TGTGCCAGCAGTGTGGGACTAGCGGGAGTTCTCGGGGAGCTGTTTTTT. Translation gives CASSVGLAGVLGELFF.

The V gene is TRBV10-2, the J gene TRBJ2-7; D is unresolved. The CDR3 loop spans 10 amino acids. Germline assignment: CDR1 WSHSY and CDR2 SAAADI. Trimming took off 5 bases at V and 5 bases at J, with 4 bases between the two ends. The CDR3 DNA reads TGCGCCAGCAGTTCCAACGAGCAGTACTTC. This codes for CASSSNEQYF.

The chain joins TRBV11-1 to TRBJ2-1, with D perhaps matching TRBD2 (5 bases). Deletions cut 8 bases from V and 7 bases from J, with 18 bases between. Germline values: CDR1 SGHAT, CDR2 FQDESV (reference sequence). The CDR3 runs to 14 residues. The CDR3 loop reads CASCRLLGGNEQFF. CDR3 nucleotide sequence: TGTGCCAGCTGCAGGTTACTAGGAGGTAATGAGCAGTTCTTC.

The V call is TRBV15, the J call TRBJ2-1; possible D gene TRBD1, 6 bases. The germline V gene encodes CDR1 LNHNV and CDR2 YYDKDF (reference sequence). The length of the CDR3 is 15 residues. Trimming cost V 5 bases and J 3 bases, with 14 bases left between them. CDR3 sequence: CATSPGRGFYNEQFF. The CDR3 nucleotides read TGTGCCACCAGCCCGGGCAGGGGATTCTACAATGAGCAGTTCTTC.

Comments on this clone: Distinct nucleotide sequences in the sample also encode this CDR3. The chain is built from TRBV6-4 and TRBJ1-6; D is unresolved. CDR3 length: 10 amino acids. Trimming left V 5 bases short and J 13 bases short, with 6 bases between. Germline lookup yields CDR1 MRHNA and CDR2 SNTAGT. Here the CDR3 reads CASSSSPLHF. The CDR3 DNA is TGTGCCAGCAGTAGCTCCCCCCTCCACTTT.

The chain's CDR3 is CASSPAGYYEQYF. CDR3 coding DNA: TGTGCCAGCAGCCCTGCGGGGTACTACGAGCAGTACTTC. The genes are TRBV4-2 and TRBJ2-7; weak D call: TRBD2 (6 bases). Trimming took off 4 bases at V and 3 bases at J, with 10 bases between the two ends. Germline CDR1 and CDR2: LGHNA and YNFKEQ. The CDR3 totals 13 residues.

The chain combines TRBV6-5 with TRBJ2-3; D remains unclear. Trimming removed 0 bases from V and 5 bases from J, with 9 bases in between. CDR1 is MNHEY and CDR2 is SVGAGI in the germline V gene. The CDR3 runs to 14 residues. The CDR3 loop reads CASSYSKYGDTQYF. The DNA of the CDR3 is TGTGCCAGCAGTTACTCGAAATACGGAGATACGCAGTATTTT.

The rearrangement uses TRBV2 and TRBJ1-2; a weak D match, TRBD1 (5 bases). V was pared by 4 bases and J by 4 bases, with 16 bases between. The CDR3 consists of 15 residues. The germline CDR1 and CDR2 sequences are SNHLY and FYNNEI. The CDR3 reads CASSAFTVGVYGYTF. The CDR3 DNA is TGTGCCAGCAGTGCCTTTACAGTAGGGGTCTATGGCTACACCTTC. Filled out from reference TRBV2 and TRBJ1-2, the complete variable domain reads EPEVTQTPSHQVTQMGQEVILRCVPISNHLYFYWYRQILGQKVEFLVSFYNNEISEKSEIFDDQFSVERPDGSNFTLKIRSTKLEDSAMYFCASSAFTVGVYGYTFGSGTRLTVV.

The CDR3 DNA follows: TGTGCCAGCAGCTTAGTTAGCGGGAGGAGTGAGACCCAGTACTTC. It encodes CASSLVSGRSETQYF. The chain recombines TRBV11-3 with TRBJ2-5; TRBD2 aligns across 10 bases. This CDR3 has 15 residues. Germline values: CDR1 SGHNT, CDR2 YENEEA. The junction had 4 bases not matched to a gene; V was cut back by 1 base and J by 5 bases.